This entry is about one TCR beta chain. These data come from a study of blood T cell repertoires in COVID-19. Study context: The study drew acute and convalescent COVID-19 samples from the United States, Italy and Spain. PBMCs, B-cell-depleted T cells, or T cells provided the cDNA or gDNA that made up the material.

CDR3 length: 16 residues. V was clipped by 6 bases and J by 5 bases; unmatched bases: 12. Germline V lookup: CDR1 KGHSH, CDR2 LQKENI. Patients in Seattle were enrolled during active infection, then followed longitudinally. Original methodology: From reference gene primer amplification, estimates of nucleated cell counts were derived. Generated by immunoSEQ multiplex PCR, the TCRdb table keeps only in-frame clones and is missing some. D and trimming come from the DNA, and the V and J calls and clone size come from that table. In the table there are 170,000 or so clones, more than 75% of which are singletons.

Sequenced: peripheral blood. The TCR sequence derives from a woman in her 70s with COVID-19, enrolled during active disease. The rearrangement links TRBV18 to TRBJ2-5; 10 bases are shared with TRBD1. The CDR3 region has the DNA TGTGCCAGCTCCCCGACAAATGACAGGGGGCTGGAGACCCAGTACTTC. This sequence encodes CASSPTNDRGLETQYF.